This T cell receptor beta chain was observed in a study of shared clonotypes between healthy human individuals. Points on this clone: Its antigen is as yet unknown.

General observations from the study: Estimated clonotype richness was generally higher in naive than memory subsets. Having only a few donors restricted how much genetic and exposure-history diversity was captured.

The input for sorted-subset replicate PCRs was around 210 ng DNA, some 30,000 T cell genomes. Assay used: immunoSEQ multiplex PCR; TCRdb lists only in-frame clones, some missing. The sample records under 350,000 clones, around 87% being singletons. CD45RO+ cells plus CCR7-negative CD45RA+ TemRA cells formed CD8 memory. Germline assignment: CDR1 SGDLS and CDR2 YYNGEE. The CDR3 is made up of 13 amino acids. V was pared by 0 bases and J by 4 bases, with 6 bases between. The TCR originated in a man between 18 and 35 years old in good health. Sequencing used memory CD8+ T cells sorted from blood. Noted subset: CD45RO+ cells pooled with CCR7-negative TemRA cells. The chain has TRBV9 and TRBJ2-3; no reliable D call. This CDR3 reads CASSVATPDTQYF. As DNA, the CDR3 is TGTGCCAGCAGCGTAGCCACGCCAGATACGCAGTATTTT.